The source of this T cell receptor (beta chain) is a study of PD-1 blockade in classical Hodgkin lymphoma. Overall study findings and caveats: Exclusion removed patients who began nivolumab under 1 year after ASCT.

Sequencing was performed with immunoSEQ multiplex PCR; in TCRdb, only in-frame clones are kept and a portion is missing. This sample has 90,000 to 100,000 clones, with roughly 92% found just once. CDR1 is SNHLY and CDR2 is FYNNEI in the germline V gene. This CDR3 spans 19 amino acids. The V end lost 3 bases, the J end lost 2 bases, and 24 bases lay between the germline ends. To note about this clone: Its antigen is still unknown.

All trial patients relapsed after autologous stem cell transplantation. The sample in question was peripheral blood mononuclear cells (PBMCs), obtained at baseline. The chain is built from TRBV2 and TRBJ2-3; D may be TRBD1 or TRBD2 (5 bases each). The receptor was derived from a human donor with classical Hodgkin lymphoma. In DNA form, the CDR3 reads TGTGCCAGCAGTGATCGGGGCGCGGCTTTGCGGAGGTCCACAGATACGCAGTATTTT. It specifies CASSDRGAALRRSTDTQYF.